This T cell receptor (beta chain) was profiled in a study of technical replicates of blood from a few donors. Assay: immunoSEQ multiplex PCR; the TCRdb copy retains only in-frame clones and omits some. The table has approximately 92,000 clones, 90% to 95% seen once; the top ten hold about 0.3%. V lost 0 bases and J 6 bases, leaving 15 bases between the germline ends. The CDR3 consists of 15 residues. The V gene's germline CDR1 is MNHEY and CDR2 SMNVEV (reference sequence). The chain couples TRBV27 to TRBJ2-7; unclear D gene. Input material: T cells isolated from PBMCs. The receptor's source is a human donor in good health. This chain's CDR3 is CASSLSTIRGLEQYF. As DNA, the CDR3 is TGTGCCAGCAGTTTATCTACCATACGTGGCCTCGAGCAGTACTTC.